The 15 T cell receptor beta chains below come from one sample, sequenced in a study of cytomegalovirus exposure and HLA in healthy donors. Primers included in the PCR were 60 Vbeta and 13 Jbeta primers. The assay was immunoSEQ multiplex PCR, and TCRdb's table has in-frame clones only and misses some. The data hold 150,000 to 200,000 clones, with under 85% observed a single time. The sample taken for sequencing was PBMCs. These receptors were taken from a woman aged 25 to 39 in good health and CMV-seronegative.

This chain joins TRBV25-1 and TRBJ2-5; 7 bases match TRBD2. V lost 8 bases, J lost 3 bases, and 9 bases stayed unmatched. From germline, CDR1 is MGHDK and CDR2 SYGVNS. This CDR3 has 14 residues. This CDR3 reads CASGRGWGEETQYF. The CDR3 coding sequence is TGTGCCAGCGGGAGGGGATGGGGGGAAGAGACCCAGTACTTC.

This chain uses TRBV29-1 with TRBJ2-7, with D possibly being TRBD1 (6 bases). There are 11 residues in the CDR3. Trimming pared 6 bases from V and 4 bases from J, leaving 10 bases between. Looked up from germline, CDR1 is SQVTM and CDR2 is ANQGSEA. The CDR3 nucleotides read TGCAGCGTGTTACAGGGTTACGAGCAGTACTTC. Amino acids: CSVLQGYEQYF.

The chain couples TRBV5-1 to TRBJ2-1; 7 bases align to TRBD1. The length of the CDR3 is 16 residues. J lost 0 bases, V lost 3 bases, and 6 bases had no gene match. Germline V gene sequence: CDR1 SGHRS, CDR2 YFSETQ. The CDR3, as DNA: TGCGCCAGCAGCTCCCAGACAGGGAGCTCCTACAATGAGCAGTTCTTC. It translates to CASSSQTGSSYNEQFF.

This chain uses TRBV7-3 with TRBJ2-5; TRBD2 matches 9 bases. With 2 bases clipped from V and 2 bases from J, the junction kept 9 bases outside the gene matches. Germline CDR1 reads SGHTA; CDR2 reads FQGTGA. The length of the CDR3 is 17 residues. This chain's CDR3 is CASSLGPITSGQETQYF. The CDR3 bases are TGTGCCAGCAGCTTAGGACCCATTACTAGCGGGCAAGAGACCCAGTACTTC.

The chain joins TRBV29-1 to TRBJ1-2, with 7 positions matching TRBD1. The CDR3 length is 17 residues. Germline lookup yields CDR1 SQVTM and CDR2 ANQGSEA. The junction had 12 bases not matched to a gene; V was cut back by 2 bases and J by 0 bases. CDR3 DNA sequence: TGCAGCGTTGAATTGGTCGCAGGCAGGGGGACTAACTATGGCTACACCTTC. This gives the protein CSVELVAGRGTNYGYTF.

This chain links TRBV11-1 with TRBJ2-5; D is undetermined. CDR3 length equals 11 residues. Trimming stripped 5 bases from V and 5 bases from J, with 6 bases between. Germline lookup yields CDR1 SGHAT and CDR2 FQDESV (reference sequence). The CDR3 DNA sequence: TGTGCCAGCAGCCTACAGGAGACCCAGTACTTC. Translated: CASSLQETQYF. The whole variable domain, filled in from reference TRBV11-1 and TRBJ2-5, reads EAEVAQSPRYKITEKSQAVAFWCDPISGHATLYWYRQILGQGPELLVQFQDESVVDDSQLPKDRFSAERLKGVDSTLKIQPAELGDSAMYLCASSLQETQYFGPGTRLLVL.

This clone appeared a single time. The V call is TRBV7-9, the J call TRBJ2-3, with D maybe TRBD2 (5 bases). This CDR3 region has 15 residues. Looked up from germline, CDR1 is SEHNR and CDR2 is FQNEAQ (reference sequence). Between the trimmed V and J ends, which lost 3 bases and 1 base, there was a span of 11 bases. CDR3 protein: CASSFTGLGTDTQYF. For the CDR3, the DNA is TGTGCCAGCAGCTTTACTGGACTGGGCACAGATACGCAGTATTTT.

V usage is TRBV6-5 and J usage is TRBJ1-2, with 7 bases fitting TRBD1. This CDR3 spans 14 amino acids. Per germline, CDR1 MNHEY and CDR2 SVGAGI. V shed 6 bases and J 4 bases; nucleotides not matched to a gene: 8. The CDR3 protein is CASRWDSNFYGYTF. The CDR3 DNA sequence: TGTGCCAGCAGGTGGGACAGCAACTTCTATGGCTACACCTTC.

The CDR3 loop is CASSSGGPLQETQYF. CDR3 sequence (DNA): TGTGCCAGCAGCTCGGGAGGGCCGCTCCAAGAGACCCAGTACTTC. V gene TRBV7-2 combines with J gene TRBJ2-5; 8 nucleotides match TRBD2. This CDR3 has 15 amino acids. The V and J ends lost 4 bases and 1 base, in that order; junction bases with no gene match: 5. In germline, CDR1 is SGHTA, CDR2 FQGNSA. The full variable domain, its missing parts supplied by reference TRBV7-2 and TRBJ2-5, is GAGVSQSPSNKVTEKGKDVELRCDPISGHTALYWYRQSLGQGLEFLIYFQGNSAPDKSGLPSDRFSAERTGGSVSTLTIQRTQQEDSAVYLCASSSGGPLQETQYFGPGTRLLVL.

This rearrangement joins TRBV27 to TRBJ2-1, with D unclear. The CDR3 has 15 amino acids. V dropped 2 bases and J dropped 0 bases, with 8 bases sitting between them. The germline CDR1 and CDR2 sequences are MNHEY and SMNVEV (reference sequence). The CDR3 spells CASSLRGGSYNEQFF. In nucleotides, the CDR3 is TGTGCCAGCAGTTTACGAGGCGGCTCCTACAATGAGCAGTTCTTC.

The V gene is TRBV12-5, the J gene TRBJ1-1; 8 positions agree with TRBD1. CDR3 length: 15 residues. The junction had 5 bases not matched to a gene; V was cut back by 2 bases and J by 3 bases. CDR1 LGHNT and CDR2 FRNRAP come from the germline V gene. CDR3 nucleotide sequence: TGTGCTAGTGGTTTGACAGGACAGGGCTACACTGAAGCTTTCTTT. Residues: CASGLTGQGYTEAFF.

V usage is TRBV28 and J usage is TRBJ1-2; TRBD1 agrees at 10 bases. This CDR3 has 14 residues. Germline V gives CDR1 MDHEN, CDR2 SYDVKM. J lost 4 bases, V lost 7 bases, and 6 bases had no gene match. Here the CDR3 reads CASKPGQGTYGYTF. CDR3 sequence (DNA): TGTGCCAGCAAGCCGGGACAGGGGACCTATGGCTACACCTTC.

The rearrangement uses TRBV6-6 and TRBJ2-5, with TRBD2 matching over 15 bases. Looked up from germline, CDR1 is MNHNY and CDR2 is SVGAGI (reference sequence). The junction had 6 bases not matched to a gene; V was cut back by 5 bases and J by 5 bases. The CDR3 runs 16 residues. In DNA, the CDR3 is TGTGCCAGCAGTCGCTTCGGGACTAGCGGGGGGGAGACCCAGTACTTC. Protein sequence: CASSRFGTSGGETQYF.

The V call is TRBV7-2, the J call TRBJ1-4; tentative D call: TRBD1 (5 bases). The CDR3 has 15 residues. CDR1 and CDR2 from the germline V gene are SGHTA and FQGNSA. V was shortened by 5 bases and J by 5 bases, with 15 bases between the two germline ends. Here the CDR3 reads CASSQRRAGNEKLFF. CDR3 coding DNA: TGTGCCAGCAGCCAGCGAAGGGCAGGGAATGAAAAACTGTTTTTT.

This clone was seen once. CDR3 nucleotide sequence: TGTGCCACCAGCTCGCAAGCTGACACCGGGGAGCTGTTTTTT. It encodes CATSSQADTGELFF. The chain combines TRBV15 with TRBJ2-2; D call uncertain. The germline V gene has CDR1 LNHNV and CDR2 YYDKDF (reference sequence). This CDR3 contains 14 residues. V shed 5 bases and J shed 3 bases, with 10 bases lying between them. Full variable domain (missing parts from reference TRBV15 and TRBJ2-2): DAMVIQNPRYQVTQFGKPVTLSCSQTLNHNVMYWYQQKSSQAPKLLFHYYDKDFNNEADTPDNFQSRRPNTSFCFLDIRSPGLGDTAMYLCATSSQADTGELFFGEGSRLTVL.